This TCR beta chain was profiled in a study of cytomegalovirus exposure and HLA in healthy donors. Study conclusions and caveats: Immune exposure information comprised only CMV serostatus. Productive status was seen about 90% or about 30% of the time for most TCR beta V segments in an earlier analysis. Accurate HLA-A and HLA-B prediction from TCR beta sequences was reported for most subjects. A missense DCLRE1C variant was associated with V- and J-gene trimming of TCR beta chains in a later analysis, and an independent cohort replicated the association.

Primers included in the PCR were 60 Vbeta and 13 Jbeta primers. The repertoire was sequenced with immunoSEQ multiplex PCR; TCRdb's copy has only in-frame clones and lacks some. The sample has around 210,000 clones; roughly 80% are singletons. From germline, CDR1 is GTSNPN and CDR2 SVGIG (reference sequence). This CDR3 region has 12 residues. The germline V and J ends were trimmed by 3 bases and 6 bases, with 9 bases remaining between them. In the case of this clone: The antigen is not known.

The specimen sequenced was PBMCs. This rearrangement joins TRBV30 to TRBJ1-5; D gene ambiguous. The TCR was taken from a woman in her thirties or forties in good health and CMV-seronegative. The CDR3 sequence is CAWSPGSQPQHF. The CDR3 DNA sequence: TGTGCCTGGAGCCCCGGGAGTCAGCCCCAGCATTTT.